A single sample is the source of the 28 T cell receptor beta chains below, sequenced in a study of identical twins. TCRdb recomputed calls from the 5' RACE reads with MiXCR, one row per CDR3 protein. The table records about 700,000 distinct CDR3 sequences, 8% to 9% of them present only once. This sample was shared with a second study, whose subject was yellow fever vaccine responses in identical twins.

The sample comprised PBMCs. These receptors came from a woman between 18 and 29 years old in good health.

This chain joins TRBV3-1 and TRBJ2-7; 7 bases map to TRBD1. There are 15 residues in the CDR3. Germline CDR1 and CDR2: LGHDT and YNNKEL (reference sequence). The V and J ends lost 0 bases and 7 bases, in that order; junction bases with no gene match: 9. The CDR3 sequence is CASSQDPTGVGEQYF. The CDR3 DNA reads TGTGCCAGCAGCCAAGACCCAACAGGGGTCGGAGAGCAGTACTTC.

This clonotype was counted only a few times. The chain has TRBV20-1 and TRBJ2-1; D is unclear. V was trimmed by 0 bases and J by 12 bases, leaving 9 bases between them. This CDR3 contains 11 residues. Germline-derived CDR1 and CDR2 are DFQATT and SNEGSKA (reference sequence). CDR3 region: CSAREPTGQFF. CDR3 coding DNA: TGCAGTGCTAGAGAACCCACCGGGCAGTTCTTC.

The table lists this clonotype with a few counts. V usage is TRBV9 and J usage is TRBJ2-1, with D possibly matching TRBD1 (5 bases). Germline CDR1 and CDR2: SGDLS and YYNGEE. V lost 0 bases to trimming and J lost 8 bases, with 15 bases between them. This CDR3 is built from 15 residues. This chain's CDR3 is CASSVEGRADDEQFF. Here the CDR3 DNA reads TGTGCCAGCAGCGTAGAAGGCAGGGCGGACGATGAGCAGTTCTTC.

This clonotype was counted ten times or more. The chain couples TRBV29-1 to TRBJ2-7, with 9 bases that match TRBD1. Germline assignment: CDR1 SQVTM and CDR2 ANQGSEA. J lost 3 bases, V lost 4 bases, and 7 bases had no gene match. This CDR3 comprises 14 residues. CDR3 DNA: TGCAGCGTTGTGCACGGACAGGGGATCTACGAGCAGTACTTC. The encoded protein is CSVVHGQGIYEQYF.

J is TRBJ2-7 and V is TRBV12-3 or TRBV12-4, with D unresolved. Trimming removed 1 base at V and 1 base at J, with 11 bases between. The CDR3 extends over 15 amino acids. CDR3 in amino acids: CASSLVMGQSYEQYF. For the CDR3, the DNA is TGTGCCAGCAGTTTAGTTATGGGCCAATCCTACGAGCAGTACTTC.

This clonotype has just a few counts. The chain joins TRBV4-3 to TRBJ2-4; the D is unclear. V dropped 0 bases and J dropped 8 bases, with 14 bases sitting between them. This CDR3 is built from 15 residues. CDR1 and CDR2 (germline): LGHNA, YSLEER. The chain's CDR3 is CASSQDGQTRDIQYF. As DNA, the CDR3 is TGCGCCAGCAGCCAAGACGGGCAGACCAGAGACATTCAGTACTTC.

This clonotype was seen repeatedly, ten times or more. The V and J genes are TRBV7-9 and TRBJ2-2; maybe TRBD2 (5 bases). CDR1 and CDR2 from the germline V gene are SEHNR and FQNEAQ (reference sequence). This CDR3 region has 15 residues. Deletions cut 1 base from V and 4 bases from J, with 10 bases between. The CDR3 here is CASSLDLGSTGELFF. CDR3 nucleotide sequence: TGTGCCAGCAGCTTAGATCTGGGGAGCACCGGGGAGCTGTTTTTT.

In this sample, this clonotype turned up a few times. The J gene is TRBJ2-2, the V gene TRBV20-1; D gene uncertain. CDR1 and CDR2 from the germline V gene are DFQATT and SNEGSKA (reference sequence). Trimming stripped 3 bases from V and 7 bases from J, with 6 bases between. The CDR3 loop spans 11 amino acids. Here the CDR3 DNA reads TGCAGTGCTAGGTTTGGCGGGGAGCTGTTTTTT. Translating gives CSARFGGELFF.

This clonotype appeared a few times. The chain combines TRBV5-4 with TRBJ2-2, with D hard to call. V was cut by 0 bases and J by 8 bases, with 17 bases left in between. The CDR3 is 16 residues long. The germline CDR1 and CDR2 sequences are SGHNT and YYREEE (reference sequence). The CDR3 DNA reads as TGTGCCAGCAGCTTGGAACCCCTTTCACCGCGTGGGGAGCTGTTTTTT. Translating it yields CASSLEPLSPRGELFF.

The V call is TRBV5-1, the J call TRBJ2-7, with 8 positions matching TRBD1. CDR1 is SGHRS and CDR2 is YFSETQ in the germline V gene. The CDR3 spans 13 residues. V gave up 6 bases and J gave up 5 bases; unmatched junction bases: 7. CDR3: CASTLPGGHEQYF. In DNA form, the CDR3 reads TGCGCCAGCACCCTTCCAGGGGGCCACGAGCAGTACTTC.

This clonotype was counted a few times. This sequence joins TRBV6-5 and TRBJ1-6; TRBD1 matches at 7 bases. The CDR3 consists of 15 residues. CDR1 MNHEY and CDR2 SVGAGI come from the germline V gene. With V trimmed by 0 bases and J by 9 bases, 5 bases remained unmatched. The CDR3 is CASSYSTGYGSPLHF. Written as DNA, the CDR3 is TGTGCCAGCAGTTACTCGACAGGGTACGGTTCACCCCTCCACTTT.

Many counts were recorded for this clonotype. J is TRBJ2-7 and V is TRBV18; D is ambiguous. CDR1 is KGHSH and CDR2 is LQKENI in the germline V gene. This CDR3 spans 15 amino acids. V shed 2 bases and J shed 5 bases, with 16 bases lying between them. CDR3 residues: CASSPWPHRVHEQYF. CDR3 in DNA: TGTGCCAGCTCACCATGGCCGCACAGAGTCCACGAGCAGTACTTC.

This clonotype has just a few counts. V usage is TRBV6-1 and J usage is TRBJ2-5; no firm D call. Trimming left V 7 bases short and J 5 bases short, with 14 bases between. The CDR3 is 13 residues long. Germline V lookup: CDR1 MNHNS, CDR2 SASEGT. The CDR3, as DNA: TGTGCCAGCAACTCTCCTCTCGGGGAGACCCAGTACTTC. Protein: CASNSPLGETQYF.

This rearrangement joins TRBV7-2 to TRBJ2-7; D is perhaps TRBD2 (5 bases). CDR3 length equals 13 residues. V gave up 3 bases and J gave up 5 bases, with 11 bases separating them. Per germline, CDR1 SGHTA and CDR2 FQGNSA. The CDR3 here is CASSFTSSNEQYF. The CDR3, as DNA: TGTGCCAGCAGCTTTACTAGTTCCAACGAGCAGTACTTC.

This clonotype was observed a few times. The chain links TRBV27 to TRBJ2-7; D could derive from TRBD1 or TRBD2 (5 bases each). V was cut by 6 bases and J by 4 bases, with 13 bases left in between. Germline CDR1 MNHEY, CDR2 SMNVEV (reference sequence). CDR3 length: 13 amino acids. CDR3 coding DNA: TGTGCCAGCAGCTCACTAGGGGATTACGAGCAGTACTTC. Amino acids: CASSSLGDYEQYF.

The sample holds many counts of this clonotype. The J gene is TRBJ2-2, the V gene TRBV11-1; 9 bases fit TRBD1. Losses at the gene ends were 5 bases for V and 2 bases for J; bases not matched to a gene: 6. This CDR3 comprises 16 residues. Germline CDR1 SGHAT, CDR2 FQDESV (reference sequence). In DNA, the CDR3 is TGTGCCAGCAGCAGAGACAGGGGGGAAAACACCGGGGAGCTGTTTTTT. Protein sequence: CASSRDRGENTGELFF.

This clonotype came up many times. This chain links TRBV7-2 with TRBJ2-1; TRBD2 matches at 13 bases. Germline trimming cut 4 bases from V and 3 bases from J; bases unmatched to any gene: 6. The V gene's germline CDR1 is SGHTA and CDR2 FQGNSA. The CDR3 consists of 17 residues. In nucleotides, the CDR3 is TGTGCCAGCAGCTCGTTACGGACTAGCGGGAGCTACAATGAGCAGTTCTTC. Protein sequence: CASSSLRTSGSYNEQFF.

The J gene is TRBJ2-1, the V gene TRBV14; 8 bases are a match to TRBD2. Germline V lookup: CDR1 SGHDN, CDR2 FVKESK. The CDR3 is made up of 18 amino acids. V dropped 0 bases and J dropped 6; count of bases not matched to a gene: 13. Written as DNA, the CDR3 is TGTGCCAGCAGCCAAGATCGCCTCGGAGCGGGAGTAATCAATGAGCAGTTCTTC. Translating it yields CASSQDRLGAGVINEQFF. The complete variable domain, with remaining parts taken from reference TRBV14 and TRBJ2-1, reads EAGVTQFPSHSVIEKGQTVTLRCDPISGHDNLYWYRRVMGKEIKFLLHFVKESKQDESGMPNNRFLAERTGGTYSTLKVQPAELEDSGVYFCASSQDRLGAGVINEQFFGPGTRLTVL.

Only a few counts were recorded for this clonotype. V gene TRBV6-4 combines with J gene TRBJ2-1, with 12 bases fitting TRBD2. V gave up 0 bases and J gave up 2 bases; unmatched junction bases: 8. The CDR3 has 19 residues. Germline assignment: CDR1 MRHNA and CDR2 SNTAGT. The CDR3 coding sequence is TGTGCCAGCAGTGACTCTCCCTTACTAGCGGGAGGTCCCTACAATGAGCAGTTCTTC. Its protein product is CASSDSPLLAGGPYNEQFF.

This clonotype was detected ten times or more. The chain recombines TRBV12-3 or TRBV12-4 with TRBJ1-5, with 9 positions matching TRBD1. The V and J ends lost 2 bases and 7 bases, in that order; junction bases with no gene match: 3. The CDR3 covers 14 residues. CDR3: CASSLRDREQPQHF. The CDR3 bases are TGTGCCAGCAGTTTAAGGGACAGGGAACAGCCCCAGCATTTT.

This clonotype was seen a few times. V and J are TRBV5-1 and TRBJ2-7, with 16 bases lining up with TRBD2. Losses at the gene ends were 4 bases for V and 4 bases for J; bases not matched to a gene: 2. The germline gives CDR1 SGHRS, CDR2 YFSETQ. This CDR3 spans 15 amino acids. The CDR3 loop reads CASSAGLAGGYEQYF. The DNA of the CDR3 is TGCGCCAGCAGCGCGGGACTAGCGGGAGGGTACGAGCAGTACTTC.

The chain couples TRBV27 to TRBJ2-7; TRBD1 matches 7 bases. J was trimmed by 3 bases and V by 4 bases; bases with no gene match: 6. This CDR3 has 14 amino acids. The germline gives CDR1 MNHEY, CDR2 SMNVEV (reference sequence). CDR3 amino acids: CASSSSGTDYEQYF. The CDR3 DNA reads TGTGCCAGCAGTTCATCCGGGACAGACTACGAGCAGTACTTC.

This clonotype has more than one count but fewer than ten. The rearrangement joins TRBV10-2 to TRBJ2-7; perhaps TRBD2 as D (5 bases). The CDR3 spans 13 residues. V lost 2 bases and J lost 7, with 12 bases in between. Germline values: CDR1 WSHSY, CDR2 SAAADI. The CDR3 DNA reads as TGCGCCAGCAGTGAGCAACCGGGGATGGAGCAGTACTTC. It specifies CASSEQPGMEQYF.

The chain carries TRBV4-1 and TRBJ1-1, with TRBD1 matching over 7 bases. CDR3 size: 18 residues. The germline V gene encodes CDR1 MGHRA and CDR2 YSYEKL. The ends lost 1 base at V and 4 bases at J; junction bases unmatched: 15. The CDR3, as DNA: TGCGCCAGCAGCCAAGCCCTCCCAACAGGGGCCGCCGGCACTGAAGCTTTCTTT. Amino acids: CASSQALPTGAAGTEAFF.

This clonotype was seen more than once but under ten times. The chain has TRBV2 and TRBJ1-2; unclear D gene. With 3 bases removed from V and 8 bases from J, the gap between germline ends came to 10 bases. In germline, CDR1 is SNHLY, CDR2 FYNNEI. The CDR3 runs to 12 residues. CDR3 coding DNA: TGTGCCAGCAGTGAGGAGGGTGGCGGCTACACCTTC. This gives the protein CASSEEGGGYTF.

The J gene is TRBJ1-3, the V gene TRBV12-3 or TRBV12-4, with 7 bases that match TRBD1. This CDR3 comprises 14 residues. With V trimmed by 7 bases and J by 1 base, 4 bases remained unmatched. The CDR3 DNA sequence: TGTGCCAGCATTGGCAGGGGGTCTGGAAACACCATATATTTT. Translation gives CASIGRGSGNTIYF.

Many counts were recorded for this clonotype. The V gene is TRBV11-1, the J gene TRBJ2-5, with D possibly TRBD1 on 5 matching bases. V was trimmed by 5 bases and J by 6 bases, leaving 16 bases between them. This CDR3 is 14 amino acids long. Germline V gene sequence: CDR1 SGHAT, CDR2 FQDESV (reference sequence). The CDR3 is CASSHEQDLKTQYF. CDR3 DNA: TGTGCCAGCAGCCACGAACAGGATTTAAAGACCCAGTACTTC.

The chain couples TRBV5-1 to TRBJ2-6; TRBD2 is a possible D gene (5 bases). The CDR3 runs 16 residues. Germline-derived CDR1 and CDR2 are SGHRS and YFSETQ. V shed 4 bases and J shed 5 bases, with 16 bases lying between them. The CDR3 region is CASSPFGVGRANVLTF. DNA of the CDR3: TGCGCCAGCAGCCCTTTCGGGGTAGGAAGGGCCAACGTCCTGACTTTC.